The 21 T cell receptor beta chains reported below all come from one sample, sequenced in a study of T cells in Graves' hyperthyroidism and ophthalmopathy. Amplified TCR beta CDR3 regions derived from RNA transcripts. The HTBI set primed first-round TCR CDR3 RT-PCR. TCRdb recomputed calls from the multiplex PCR reads with MiXCR, one row per CDR3 protein. The profile covers approximately 490,000 distinct CDR3 sequences, with 22% appearing a single time and less than 65% taken by the ten largest. The specimen sequenced was blood. These TCRs come from a woman between 65 and 79 years old with Graves' ophthalmopathy.

This clonotype was found many times. The rearrangement joins TRBV10-3 to TRBJ2-3, with D tentatively TRBD2 (5 bases). Germline CDR1 and CDR2: ENHRY and SYGVKD. The V gene lost 8 bases and the J gene lost 2 bases, with 17 bases spanning the gap. This CDR3 spans 15 amino acids. The CDR3 loop is CAIGGEGRDTDTQYF. CDR3 nucleotide sequence: TGTGCCATCGGCGGTGAGGGTAGGGACACAGATACGCAGTATTTT.

The V and J genes are TRBV29-1 and TRBJ2-7; 7 bases are shared with TRBD1. The CDR3 contains 13 residues. CDR1 and CDR2 (germline): SQVTM, ANQGSEA. Unmatched junction bases numbered 1, after V lost 1 base and J lost 1 base. CDR3 sequence: CSVEGDSSYEQYF. The DNA of the CDR3 is TGCAGCGTTGAAGGGGACAGTTCCTACGAGCAGTACTTC.

The gene calls are TRBV18 and TRBJ1-1; TRBD1 agrees at 7 bases. CDR1 is KGHSH and CDR2 is LQKENI in the germline V gene. This CDR3 is built from 15 residues. Trimming cost V 1 base and J 6 bases; bases outside gene matches: 8. The CDR3 DNA reads TGTGCCAGCTCACCACGAGAAGGGGGCGCGGCTGAAGCTTTCTTT. It codes for CASSPREGGAAEAFF.

This clonotype has only a few counts. This chain uses TRBV28 with TRBJ2-3; no reliable D call. The CDR3 contains 14 residues. With 5 bases removed from V and 4 bases from J, the gap between germline ends came to 13 bases. The V gene's germline CDR1 is MDHEN and CDR2 SYDVKM. In nucleotides, the CDR3 is TGTGCCAGCAGTCCCCTTTGGCTGCCAGATACGCAGTATTTT. Translating it yields CASSPLWLPDTQYF.

There are a few counts of this clonotype. The chain links TRBV5-1 to TRBJ1-2; 8 nucleotides agree with TRBD1. Trimming cost V 2 bases and J 1 base; bases outside gene matches: 1. The CDR3 sequence is 14 residues long. The germline CDR1 and CDR2 sequences are SGHRS and YFSETQ. In DNA form, the CDR3 reads TGCGCCAGCAGCTTACAGGGGGATAACTATGGCTACACCTTC. Protein sequence: CASSLQGDNYGYTF.

This clonotype was seen repeatedly, ten times or more. The chain recombines TRBV2 with TRBJ2-1, with 8 bases that match TRBD2. This CDR3 has 15 residues. Losses at the gene ends were 7 bases for V and 0 bases for J; bases not matched to a gene: 5. Germline V lookup: CDR1 SNHLY, CDR2 FYNNEI. The CDR3 sequence: CASITREDSYNEQFF. The CDR3 DNA is TGTGCCAGCATCACGCGGGAGGACTCCTACAATGAGCAGTTCTTC.

The chain uses TRBV7-2 and TRBJ1-1; possible D gene TRBD1, 6 bases. Trimming pared 0 bases from V and 1 base from J, leaving 15 bases between. This CDR3 is built from 17 residues. Germline-derived CDR1 and CDR2 are SGHTA and FQGNSA. The CDR3 DNA reads TGTGCCAGCAGCTTAGCGGCTAGGGGGGTGGGGAACACTGAAGCTTTCTTT. It translates to CASSLAARGVGNTEAFF.

The genes are TRBV6-2 or TRBV6-3 and TRBJ1-1; D gene uncertain. V lost 4 bases and J lost 4, with 16 bases in between. The CDR3 consists of 15 residues. Germline V lookup: CDR1 MNHEY, CDR2 SVGEGT. The CDR3 DNA sequence: TGTGCCAGCAGTTCCGAGAGGTCCTCGAGCACTGAAGCTTTCTTT. It translates to CASSSERSSSTEAFF.

There are a few counts of this clonotype. The V gene is TRBV20-1, the J gene TRBJ1-6; D perhaps matches TRBD1 (6 bases). Germline V CDR1 and CDR2: DFQATT, SNEGSKA (reference sequence). The length of the CDR3 is 16 residues. Trimming took off 2 bases at V and 0 bases at J, with 11 bases between the two ends. The CDR3 is CSARRGGSSYNSPLHF. CDR3 bases: TGCAGTGCTAGAAGGGGGGGGAGCTCCTATAATTCACCCCTCCACTTT.

The chain employs TRBV12-5 and TRBJ2-2, with a tentative D call TRBD1 (6 bases). Germline CDR1 and CDR2: LGHNT and FRNRAP. The CDR3 sequence is 17 residues long. The germline V and J ends were trimmed by 3 bases and 6 bases, with 20 bases remaining between them. For the CDR3, the DNA is TGTGCTAGTGGTTTTTTGACAGGCGGCCTTGGGGCCGGGGAGCTGTTTTTT. It yields the protein CASGFLTGGLGAGELFF.

In its sample, this clonotype was seen many times. The chain couples TRBV2 to TRBJ2-3; perhaps TRBD2 as D (6 bases). Germline V gene sequence: CDR1 SNHLY, CDR2 FYNNEI. This CDR3 is 16 amino acids long. Trimming shortened V by 8 bases and J by 6 bases, and 24 bases separated the two germline ends. The CDR3: CASRLRSWGVGDTQYF. The DNA for the CDR3 is TGTGCCAGCCGACTTAGATCTTGGGGGGTCGGGGATACGCAGTATTTT.

This clonotype was seen ten or more times. The chain joins TRBV28 to TRBJ1-1; 7 positions agree with TRBD1. This CDR3 has 15 residues. J lost 1 base, V lost 6 bases, and 8 bases had no gene match. Germline values: CDR1 MDHEN, CDR2 SYDVKM. The CDR3 loop reads CASSLRGRGNTEAFF. Here the CDR3 DNA reads TGTGCCAGCAGCCTAAGGGGGCGCGGGAACACTGAAGCTTTCTTT.

Only a few counts were recorded for this clonotype. The chain links TRBV27 to TRBJ2-4; 16 bases map to TRBD2. Germline CDR1 reads MNHEY; CDR2 reads SMNVEV (reference sequence). V lost 6 bases and J lost 7; bases outside the gene matches: 12. The CDR3 is 18 residues long. The CDR3 sequence: CASSRTGTSGRAPNIQYF. CDR3 DNA sequence: TGTGCCAGCAGCCGAACCGGGACTAGCGGGAGGGCCCCCAACATTCAGTACTTC.

There are many counts of this clonotype. The chain couples TRBV7-9 to TRBJ2-5; D is possibly TRBD1 (5 bases). This CDR3 is 14 amino acids long. Trimming took off 5 bases at V and 1 base at J, with 11 bases between the two ends. Germline values: CDR1 SEHNR, CDR2 FQNEAQ (reference sequence). The CDR3 nucleotides are TGTGCCAGCAGCCTTGGACAACCCCAAGAGACCCAGTACTTC. This translates into CASSLGQPQETQYF. The whole variable domain, remainder taken from reference TRBV7-9 and TRBJ2-5, is DTGVSQNPRHKITKRGQNVTFRCDPISEHNRLYWYRQTLGQGPEFLTYFQNEAQLEKSRLLSDRFSAERPKGSFSTLEIQRTEQGDSAMYLCASSLGQPQETQYFGPGTRLLVL.

For this clonotype: The junction and the germline gene differ at one end; a read error may be behind it. The chain carries TRBV10-3 and TRBJ2-4; D gene uncertain. Germline CDR1 reads ENHRY; CDR2 reads SYGVKD. This CDR3 is 17 amino acids long. CDR3 nucleotide sequence: TGTGCCATCAGCCACCACGGGCTCGACAAAGCCAAAAAGATTCAGTACTTC. Translated: CAISHHGLDKAKKIQYF.

This clonotype was counted ten times or more. This chain connects TRBV3-1 to TRBJ1-5, with 11 bases identical to TRBD1. The CDR3 extends over 15 amino acids. Germline trimming cut 6 bases from V and 6 bases from J; bases unmatched to any gene: 7. CDR1 and CDR2 from the germline V gene are LGHDT and YNNKEL (reference sequence). CDR3 protein: CASSLGQGAGQPQHF. The CDR3 nucleotides are TGTGCCAGCAGTTTAGGACAGGGGGCAGGTCAGCCCCAGCATTTT.

V gene TRBV6-6 combines with J gene TRBJ1-2; unclear D gene. Between the trimmed V and J ends, which lost 2 bases and 3 bases, there was a span of 16 bases. The CDR3 has 16 residues. Germline values: CDR1 MNHNY, CDR2 SVGAGI (reference sequence). Here the CDR3 reads CASSYANLEGDYGYTF. In DNA form, the CDR3 reads TGTGCCAGCAGTTACGCCAATCTGGAGGGAGACTATGGCTACACCTTC.

V usage is TRBV5-1 and J usage is TRBJ2-3, with D perhaps given as TRBD1 or TRBD2 (5 bases each). This CDR3 spans 16 amino acids. V was cut by 7 bases and J by 2 bases, with 20 bases left in between. Germline CDR1 and CDR2: SGHRS and YFSETQ. CDR3 DNA: TGCGCCAGCTCCCGGGGCCCCGAAGGGGCCACAGATACGCAGTATTTT. Translated, it gives CASSRGPEGATDTQYF.

This clonotype was seen many times. V usage is TRBV7-2 and J usage is TRBJ2-1; TRBD2 matches 7 bases. The CDR3 contains 15 residues. Germline loops: CDR1 SGHTA, CDR2 FQGNSA. With V trimmed by 2 bases and J by 6 bases, 7 bases remained unmatched. The CDR3 protein is CASSLTRTSGNEQFF. The CDR3 nucleotides read TGTGCCAGCAGCTTAACACGGACTAGTGGCAATGAGCAGTTCTTC.

This chain connects TRBV25-1 to TRBJ2-5, with 7 bases identical to TRBD1. Germline-derived CDR1 and CDR2 are MGHDK and SYGVNS. The CDR3 sequence is 15 residues long. J was trimmed by 4 bases and V by 3 bases; bases with no gene match: 8. DNA of the CDR3: TGTGCCAGCAGTGATCTAGACAGGGTCACAGAGACCCAGTACTTC. Translated: CASSDLDRVTETQYF.

The chain has TRBV5-6 and TRBJ1-6; 7 bases fit TRBD1. The ends lost 0 bases at V and 9 bases at J; junction bases unmatched: 6. The V gene's germline CDR1 is SGHDT and CDR2 YYEEEE. The CDR3 is 15 residues long. The CDR3 DNA reads as TGTGCCAGCAGCTTGGGGACAGGAAAACTTTCACCCCTCCACTTT. Translated, it gives CASSLGTGKLSPLHF.